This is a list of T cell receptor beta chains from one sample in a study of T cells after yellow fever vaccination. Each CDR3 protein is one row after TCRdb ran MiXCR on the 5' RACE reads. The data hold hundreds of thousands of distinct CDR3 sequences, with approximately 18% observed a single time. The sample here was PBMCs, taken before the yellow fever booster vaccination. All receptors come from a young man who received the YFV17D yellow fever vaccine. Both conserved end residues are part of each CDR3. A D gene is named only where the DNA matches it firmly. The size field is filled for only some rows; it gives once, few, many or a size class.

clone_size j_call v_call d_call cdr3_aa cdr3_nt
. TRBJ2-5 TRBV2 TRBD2 CASKRLAGAIQETQYF TGTGCCAGCAAGAGATTAGCGGGGGCGATCCAAGAGACCCAGTACTTC
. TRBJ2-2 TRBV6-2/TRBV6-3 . CASSPDYRTGELFF TGTGCCAGCAGCCCCGACTACCGCACCGGGGAGCTGTTTTTT
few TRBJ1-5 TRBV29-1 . CSAIPEGGNQPQHF TGCAGCGCCATTCCCGAGGGGGGTAATCAGCCCCAGCATTTT
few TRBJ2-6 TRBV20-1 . CSASPPSGANVLTF TGCAGTGCTAGCCCCCCCTCTGGGGCCAACGTCCTGACTTTC
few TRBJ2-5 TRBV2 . CASSPGTYQETQYF TGTGCCAGCAGTCCCGGGACGTACCAAGAGACCCAGTACTTC
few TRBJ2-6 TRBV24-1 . CATSDPASGANVLTF TGTGCCACCAGTGATCCAGCCTCTGGGGCCAACGTCCTGACTTTC
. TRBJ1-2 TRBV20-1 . CTRSAGPNYGYTF TGCACCCGCTCGGCGGGGCCTAACTATGGCTACACCTTC
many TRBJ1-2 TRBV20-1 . CSASGPGANYGYTF TGCAGTGCTTCGGGTCCTGGAGCTAACTATGGCTACACCTTC
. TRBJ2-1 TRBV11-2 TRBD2 CASSSAGLAEYNEQFF TGTGCCAGCAGCTCGGCGGGACTAGCGGAGTACAATGAGCAGTTCTTC
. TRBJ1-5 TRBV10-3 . CAISDLNQPQHF TGTGCCATCAGTGACCTCAATCAGCCCCAGCATTTT
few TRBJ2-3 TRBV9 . CASSAPVGTDTQYF TGTGCCAGCAGCGCCCCGGTGGGCACAGATACGCAGTATTTT
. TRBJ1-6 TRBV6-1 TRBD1 CASSPGTGKQSYNSPLHF TGTGCCAGCAGCCCTGGGACAGGGAAGCAGTCCTATAATTCACCCCTCCACTTT
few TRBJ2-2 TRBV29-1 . CSVGWRGTGELFF TGCAGCGTTGGATGGAGGGGCACCGGGGAGCTGTTTTTT
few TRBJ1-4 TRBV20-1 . CSVLGEIEKLFF TGCAGTGTCCTGGGGGAAATTGAAAAACTGTTTTTT
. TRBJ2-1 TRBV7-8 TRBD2 CASSFTPSGGEYNEQFF TGTGCCAGCAGCTTTACCCCGAGCGGGGGGGAATACAATGAGCAGTTCTTC
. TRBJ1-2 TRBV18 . CASSPRKAARRDNYGYTF TGTGCCAGCTCACCTCGGAAGGCTGCAAGACGGGACAACTATGGCTACACCTTC
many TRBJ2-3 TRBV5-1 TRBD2 CASSLAPTSGGADTQYF TGCGCCAGCAGCTTGGCTCCTACTAGCGGGGGGGCAGATACGCAGTATTTT
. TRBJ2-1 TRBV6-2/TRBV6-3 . CASTNPSNEQFF TGTGCCAGCACTAACCCCAGCAATGAGCAGTTCTTC
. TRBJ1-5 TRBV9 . CASSVGTANQPQHF TGTGCCAGCAGCGTAGGGACAGCTAATCAGCCCCAGCATTTT
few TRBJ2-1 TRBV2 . CASSVRVGFGSFINEQFF TGTGCCAGCAGTGTTAGGGTGGGCTTTGGGAGCTTTATCAATGAGCAGTTCTTC
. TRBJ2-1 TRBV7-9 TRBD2 CASSFSGGALYEQFF TGTGCCAGCAGCTTTAGCGGGGGGGCCTTATATGAGCAGTTCTTC
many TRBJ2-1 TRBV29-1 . CSVEVGSRRGEQFF TGCAGCGTTGAAGTCGGTAGTAGGAGGGGTGAGCAGTTCTTC
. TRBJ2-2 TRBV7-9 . CASSLEASLPGELFF TGTGCCAGCAGCTTAGAAGCTAGTCTTCCCGGGGAGCTGTTTTTT
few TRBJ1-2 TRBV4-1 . CASSLGEGRANYGYTF TGCGCCAGCAGCTTGGGAGAGGGAAGAGCTAACTATGGCTACACCTTC
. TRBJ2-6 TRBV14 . CASSRLFGRDGQNSGANVLTF TGTGCCAGCAGTCGCCTTTTCGGTCGGGACGGCCAAAACTCTGGGGCCAACGTCCTGACTTTC
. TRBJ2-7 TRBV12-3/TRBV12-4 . CASSFQPLGFDEQYF TGTGCCAGCAGCTTTCAACCCCTAGGGTTTGACGAGCAGTACTTC
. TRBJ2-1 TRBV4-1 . CASSQEYTPYNEQFF TGCGCCAGCAGCCAAGAATATACGCCTTACAATGAGCAGTTCTTC
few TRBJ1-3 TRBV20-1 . CSARGVSSGNTIYF TGCAGTGCTAGAGGGGTGTCCTCTGGAAACACCATATATTTT
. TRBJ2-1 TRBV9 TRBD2 CASSAPTSGGLRSYNEQFF TGTGCCAGCAGCGCCCCGACTAGCGGGGGCCTGCGCTCCTACAATGAGCAGTTCTTC